This entry describes one T cell receptor (beta chain). The data derive from a study of shared T cell receptors in the human thymus. V lost 4 bases and J lost 4; bases outside the gene matches: 6. This CDR3 comprises 16 residues. The V gene's germline CDR1 is SGHKS and CDR2 YYEKEE (reference sequence). Only in-frame clones appear in the TCRdb table, and some are missing; sequencing was by immunoSEQ multiplex PCR. The sample lists 700,000 or so clones, approximately 85% seen once, with around 0.01% in the top ten. This sample also belongs to another study, concerning human thymus T cells. That work adds: Serving as donors were healthy Finnish infants, each of whom was having open corrective surgery for congenital heart defects.

V gene TRBV5-5 combines with J gene TRBJ2-2, with 11 bases lining up with TRBD1. The specimen was thymocytes. The sequence was obtained from a girl less than two years old with a congenital heart defect. CDR3 region: CASSPRTGGSTGELFF. The CDR3 nucleotides are TGTGCCAGCAGCCCCAGGACAGGGGGCTCCACCGGGGAGCTGTTTTTT. Complete variable domain (other parts from reference TRBV5-5 and TRBJ2-2): DAGVTQSPTHLIKTRGQQVTLRCSPISGHKSVSWYQQVLGQGPQFIFQYYEKEERGRGNFPDRFSARQFPNYSSELNVNALLLGDSALYLCASSPRTGGSTGELFFGEGSRLTVL.